The sequence of this T cell receptor beta chain was determined in a study of cytomegalovirus exposure and HLA in healthy donors. Study at large: One earlier analysis, a look at around 180 million T cells, found about 100 million unique TCR beta sequences.

It was healthy bone marrow donors who served as donors. Whole-study findings and limits: Donors were assumed by presence/absence analyses to have roughly uniform sequencing depth.

PCR involved 60 Vbeta and 13 Jbeta primers. Original processing methods: Roughly 11 million shared chains were among tens of millions of unique TCR beta chains counted in a later analysis. Profiled with immunoSEQ multiplex PCR; TCRdb holds only in-frame clones, not every one. Clonal size and the V and J genes are those of that table, whereas D and trimming came from the DNA. This table has about 150,000 clones, roughly 84% appearing once. With respect to this clone: The antigen is not known.

The germline V gene has CDR1 MNHNS and CDR2 SASEGT. Deletions cut 5 bases from V and 4 bases from J, with 15 bases between. The CDR3 runs 15 residues. Input material: PBMCs. This receptor was taken from a boy younger than 10 in good health and CMV-seronegative. The chain carries TRBV6-1 and TRBJ1-3; tentatively, D is TRBD1 (6 bases). CDR3: CASSLKGGFGNTIYF. The CDR3 nucleotides are TGTGCCAGCAGTCTAAAGGGGGGGTTCGGAAACACCATATATTTT.